This entry lists 16 T cell receptor beta chains sequenced from one sample in a study of cytomegalovirus exposure and HLA in healthy donors. Produced via immunoSEQ multiplex PCR; TCRdb's table is partial and in-frame only. The sample lists 280,000 or so clones, around nine tenths occurring once. Sequencing was done on a sample of PBMCs. The receptors stem from a woman aged 18-29 years in good health and CMV-seronegative.

V usage is TRBV25-1 and J usage is TRBJ1-3; D is perhaps TRBD1 (5 bases). CDR1 and CDR2 from the germline V gene are MGHDK and SYGVNS. V lost 3 bases to trimming and J lost 0 bases, with 15 bases between them. The CDR3 has 17 amino acids. CDR3 in DNA: TGTGCCAGCAGTGATTGGCGGGGACGAAGCTCTGGAAACACCATATATTTT. Its protein is CASSDWRGRSSGNTIYF.

V and J are TRBV6-1 and TRBJ1-4, with D perhaps matching TRBD1 (5 bases). The CDR3 spans 15 residues. V was clipped by 4 bases and J by 2 bases, with 11 bases between them. The germline V gene has CDR1 MNHNS and CDR2 SASEGT. As DNA, the CDR3 is TGTGCCAGCAGTGGGCGTGACAGTACTAATGAAAAACTGTTTTTT. Translated: CASSGRDSTNEKLFF.

The chain has TRBV6-8 and TRBJ2-1; TRBD2 is a possible D gene (5 bases). V lost 0 bases and J lost 4, with 13 bases in between. This CDR3 comprises 16 residues. Germline assignment: CDR1 MNHGY and CDR2 SAAAGT. The CDR3 DNA reads as TGTGCCAGCAGTTACTCGACTATCGAGACATACAATGAGCAGTTCTTC. Protein product: CASSYSTIETYNEQFF.

V gene TRBV20-1 combines with J gene TRBJ2-1; 10 nucleotides line up with TRBD1. The CDR3 is 10 residues long. V gave up 5 bases and J gave up 14 bases; unmatched junction bases: 3. CDR1 and CDR2 from the germline V gene are DFQATT and SNEGSKA (reference sequence). CDR3 bases: TGCAGTGCTTACGGGACAGGGGAGTTCTTC. Translation: CSAYGTGEFF.

CDR3 coding DNA: TGTGCCAGCTTTGGTAGCGAAGTAACTTACAATGAGCAGTTCTTC. Encoded protein: CASFGSEVTYNEQFF. The chain has TRBV2 and TRBJ2-1; D might be TRBD2 (5 bases). From germline, CDR1 is SNHLY and CDR2 FYNNEI. V was trimmed by 8 bases and J by 4 bases, leaving 18 bases between them. The CDR3 has 15 amino acids.

The chain joins TRBV18 to TRBJ2-5; D ambiguous. CDR1 is KGHSH, CDR2 LQKENI, per germline. This CDR3 has 10 residues. V was trimmed by 5 bases and J by 5 bases, leaving 3 bases between them. The CDR3 DNA sequence: TGTGCCAGCTCAGAGGAGACCCAGTACTTC. Its protein product is CASSEETQYF.

This clone appeared a few times. V gene TRBV9 combines with J gene TRBJ2-7, with TRBD1 as a possible D gene (6 bases). Trimming left V 0 bases short and J 4 bases short, with 11 bases between. CDR1 and CDR2 (germline): SGDLS, YYNGEE. The CDR3 totals 14 residues. CDR3 DNA: TGTGCCAGCAGCGTAGAGGGGGAATGGTACGAGCAGTACTTC. Its translation: CASSVEGEWYEQYF.

On this clone: Its ends do not fully match the called genes, so a read error is possible. The chain is built from TRBV10-3 and TRBJ1-5, with TRBD1 as a possible D gene (6 bases). The CDR3 has 15 amino acids. Germline V gene sequence: CDR1 ENHRY, CDR2 SYGVKD. For the CDR3, the DNA is TGTGCCATCAGTGTATCCGCGGACAGCAGTCAGCCCCAGCATTTT. Translated: CAISVSADSSQPQHF.

The gene calls are TRBV27 and TRBJ2-7, with 12 bases aligning to TRBD2. V trimming: 5 bases; J trimming: 0 bases; junction bases outside the gene matches: 2. Germline V gene data show CDR1 as MNHEY and CDR2 as SMNVEV (reference sequence). This CDR3 spans 15 amino acids. CDR3 region: CASSILAGGSYEQYF. CDR3 DNA sequence: TGTGCCAGCAGTATACTAGCGGGGGGCTCCTACGAGCAGTACTTC.

The rearrangement uses TRBV12-5 and TRBJ1-2; 8 positions match TRBD1. The germline gives CDR1 LGHNT, CDR2 FRNRAP. The CDR3 length is 16 residues. V lost 1 base, J lost 3 bases, and 7 bases stayed unmatched. The CDR3 nucleotides are TGTGCTAGTGGTTTGGCACCGGGACAGGAATACTATGGCTACACCTTC. Protein: CASGLAPGQEYYGYTF. Based on the CDR3 plus reference TRBV12-5 and TRBJ1-2, the full variable domain is DARVTQTPRHKVTEMGQEVTMRCQPILGHNTVFWYRQTMMQGLELLAYFRNRAPLDDSGMPKDRFSAEMPDATLATLKIQPSEPRDSAVYFCASGLAPGQEYYGYTFGSGTRLTVV.

The chain is built from TRBV18 and TRBJ1-4, with D possibly matching TRBD1 (5 bases). The CDR3 sequence is 16 residues long. Germline values: CDR1 KGHSH, CDR2 LQKENI. The germline V and J ends were trimmed by 1 base and 3 bases, with 12 bases remaining between them. CDR3 coding DNA: TGTGCCAGCTCACCACGCCAAGGGGCGGCTAATGAAAAACTGTTTTTT. As protein: CASSPRQGAANEKLFF.

The chain couples TRBV28 to TRBJ1-3; TRBD1 matches at 7 bases. This CDR3 is 13 amino acids long. V lost 4 bases and J lost 4; bases outside the gene matches: 1. Germline V gene sequence: CDR1 MDHEN, CDR2 SYDVKM. CDR3 in DNA: TGTGCCAGCAGTTCAGGGGGAGGAAACACCATATATTTT. Protein sequence: CASSSGGGNTIYF.

The rearrangement uses TRBV5-1 and TRBJ1-2; possibly TRBD1 for D (5 bases). CDR1 is SGHRS and CDR2 is YFSETQ in the germline V gene. The CDR3 runs 17 residues. V gave up 5 bases and J gave up 7 bases, with 27 bases separating them. CDR3 in DNA: TGCGCCAGCAGGGGGGATGCAGGACTAATCACTACGGGTGGCTACACCTTC. Residues: CASRGDAGLITTGGYTF.

This chain links TRBV28 with TRBJ1-2; 7 bases match TRBD1. There are 14 residues in the CDR3. The junction had 4 bases not matched to a gene; V was cut back by 6 bases and J by 0 bases. CDR1 and CDR2 from the germline V gene are MDHEN and SYDVKM. This CDR3 reads CASSQGVANYGYTF. The CDR3 DNA sequence: TGTGCCAGCAGCCAGGGGGTAGCTAACTATGGCTACACCTTC.

This chain joins TRBV2 and TRBJ2-7; TRBD2 might be the D (5 bases). Trimming stripped 2 bases from V and 0 bases from J, with 14 bases between. The CDR3 has 16 amino acids. The germline CDR1 and CDR2 sequences are SNHLY and FYNNEI. The CDR3 DNA is TGTGCCAGCAGTGAAATGGAGGACTCTAGCTCCTACGAGCAGTACTTC. Translation gives CASSEMEDSSSYEQYF.

The J gene is TRBJ2-2, the V gene TRBV7-8, with D possibly TRBD1 on 6 matching bases. Germline CDR1 is SGHVS and CDR2 is FQNEAQ. Deletions cut 2 bases from V and 6 bases from J, with 13 bases between. This CDR3 has 15 amino acids. The CDR3 protein is CASSLFTGFAGELFF. CDR3 in DNA: TGTGCCAGCAGCTTATTCACAGGGTTCGCCGGGGAGCTGTTTTTT.